Sequencing of this TCR beta chain was carried out in a study of early T cells in non-severe SARS-CoV-2 infection. Study-level information: The input, bulk RNA from unsorted whole blood, was sequenced, and chains were unpaired. Study-level results: The matching step, a VDJdb search, favored anti-spike CD8 responses and missed private and CD4 specificities.

Attached unique molecular identifiers marked individual cDNA molecules. TCRdb independently ran MiXCR on the 5' RACE reads; one entry per CDR3 protein. The sample holds about 52,000 distinct CDR3 sequences, approximately 11% seen once. The CDR3 has 16 residues. V was cut by 3 bases and J by 0 bases, with 15 bases left in between. Germline loops: CDR1 DFQATT, CDR2 SNEGSKA (reference sequence). There are many counts of this clonotype. The antigen remains undetermined. The sample comprised whole blood. The chain links TRBV20-1 to TRBJ1-5; perhaps TRBD1 as D (5 bases). The origin of this receptor is an adult who was a healthcare worker with PCR-confirmed SARS-CoV-2 infection or an uninfected control (not recorded which). The CDR3 loop reads CSASTTGTYSNQPQHF. Here the CDR3 DNA reads TGCAGTGCTAGTACTACCGGGACCTATAGCAATCAGCCCCAGCATTTT.